The rows below give T cell receptor beta chains drawn from one sample of a study of T cell changes during pregnancy in multiple sclerosis. The protocol was immunoSEQ multiplex PCR, while the TCRdb copy is restricted to in-frame clones and leaves out a portion. The top ten clones hold approximately 2% of a sample with approximately 70,000 clones, roughly 92% of them seen once. The starting material was peripheral blood, obtained in the second trimester of pregnancy. These receptors were collected from a female donor with multiple sclerosis, enrolled in a pregnancy study. The CDR3 runs from the conserved cysteine through the conserved F or W.

TRBJ1-2 | TRBV6-1 | CASRRQGPGYGYTF
TRBJ2-1 | TRBV5-1 | CASSWIAGVPPGEQFF
TRBJ2-5 | TRBV9 | CASSVEDGGASETQYF
TRBJ2-1 | TRBV4-3 | CASSTTSGGANEQFF
TRBJ2-1 | TRBV4-2 | CASSQDWLAHNEQFF
TRBJ2-5 | TRBV18 | CASSPGGQASQETQYF
TRBJ1-5 | TRBV19 | CASMILGQGSSNQPQHF
TRBJ1-2 | TRBV6-5 | CASSYQQVSYGYTF
TRBJ1-1 | TRBV7-2 | CASVRTEAFF
TRBJ2-3 | TRBV9 | CASSAQGFGTDTQYF
TRBJ1-6 | TRBV9 | CASSVESGSPLHF
TRBJ2-2 | TRBV27 | CASSPLTGELFF
TRBJ2-7 | TRBV5-1 | CASSRGPGSYEQYF
TRBJ2-7 | TRBV30 | CAWSGPGGISYEQYF
TRBJ2-7 | TRBV27 | CASGRLGGGEQYF
TRBJ2-1 | TRBV11-3 | CASSTTGTAAYNEQFF
TRBJ2-1 | TRBV9 | CASSVPSSGGPYNEQFF
TRBJ2-2 | TRBV11-3 | CASTDQGRAGELFF
TRBJ2-5 | TRBV5-4 | CASSLDSGRAGETQYF
TRBJ2-3 | TRBV6-1 | CASSELAGGPDTQYF
TRBJ2-3 | TRBV7-8 | CASSPRTGGTDHTQYF
TRBJ1-4 | TRBV10-3 | CAIRAGQGGKLFF
TRBJ2-5 | TRBV28 | CASSSDREGGETQYF
TRBJ1-2 | TRBV7-2 | CASSLVGGQINYGYTF
TRBJ2-7 | TRBV6-1 | CASSGWSSGGYEQYF
TRBJ1-1 | TRBV18 | CASSSRDRVSEAFF
TRBJ2-7 | TRBV5-6 | CASSLEGQGLRQYF
TRBJ2-2 | TRBV11-3 | CASSLRSTGELFF